One sample yielded the 9 T cell receptor beta chains listed below, sequenced in a study of radiation and T cells in renal cell carcinoma. Time point denoted: blood 2 weeks post-SBRT. Treatment specified: 15 Gy SBRT to primary tumor, nephrectomy 4 weeks later. Only in-frame clones appear in the TCRdb table, and some are missing; sequencing was by immunoSEQ multiplex PCR. This table has some 150,000 clones, over 80% appearing once. The input for sequencing was blood, taken from a patient whose treatment included radiotherapy and nephrectomy. The receptors originated from a woman aged 45-60 years with renal cell carcinoma.

In this sample, this clone turned up a few times. This chain links TRBV29-1 with TRBJ1-1; TRBD1 aligns across 8 bases. With 4 bases clipped from V and 6 bases from J, the junction kept 4 bases outside the gene matches. The germline V gene has CDR1 SQVTM and CDR2 ANQGSEA. This CDR3 has 12 residues. The CDR3 spells CSVADRAAEAFF. CDR3 nucleotide sequence: TGCAGCGTTGCGGACAGGGCTGCTGAAGCTTTCTTT.

The V gene is TRBV5-6, the J gene TRBJ2-3; 7 bases align to TRBD2. The germline V gene encodes CDR1 SGHDT and CDR2 YYEEEE. The V segment lost 4 bases and the J segment 4 bases; nucleotides outside the gene matches: 9. CDR3 length: 15 residues. The chain's CDR3 is CASSSRGRDPDTQYF. For the CDR3, the DNA is TGTGCCAGCAGCAGTCGGGGGAGGGACCCAGATACGCAGTATTTT.

V and J are TRBV19 and TRBJ1-1, with 8 bases matching TRBD1. V lost 1 base, J lost 8 bases, and 9 bases stayed unmatched. This CDR3 has 15 amino acids. From germline, CDR1 is LNHDA and CDR2 SQIVND (reference sequence). CDR3 sequence (DNA): TGTGCCAGTAGTATAGTCGAGACAGGGGCCCGCGAAGCTTTCTTT. Translating gives CASSIVETGAREAFF.

This clone was found a few times. The CDR3 bases are TGCGCCAGCGGAATCTCGGACAATGCGGAGACCCAGTACTTC. It specifies CASGISDNAETQYF. The gene calls are TRBV5-1 and TRBJ2-5, with a weak D call TRBD1 (5 bases). Deletions cut 7 bases from V and 5 bases from J, with 18 bases between. This CDR3 is 14 amino acids long. The germline CDR1 and CDR2 sequences are SGHRS and YFSETQ.

V is TRBV19 and J is TRBJ2-2; possibly TRBD1 or TRBD2 for D (6 bases each). The germline V and J ends were trimmed by 1 base and 7 bases, with 13 bases remaining between them. CDR1 LNHDA and CDR2 SQIVND come from the germline V gene (reference sequence). CDR3 length equals 15 residues. CDR3 amino acids: CASSIVPGGVGELFF. The CDR3 nucleotides read TGTGCCAGTAGTATAGTGCCCGGGGGCGTCGGGGAGCTGTTTTTT. Filled out from reference TRBV19 and TRBJ2-2, the complete variable domain reads DGGITQSPKYLFRKEGQNVTLSCEQNLNHDAMYWYRQDPGQGLRLIYYSQIVNDFQKGDIAEGYSVSREKKESFPLTVTSAQKNPTAFYLCASSIVPGGVGELFFGEGSRLTVL.

This chain joins TRBV5-1 and TRBJ1-2; 11 nucleotides align to TRBD1. The CDR3 has 15 amino acids. The J segment lost 8 bases and the V segment lost 0 bases, leaving 6 bases of the junction unmatched. Germline CDR1 and CDR2: SGHRS and YFSETQ. In DNA, the CDR3 is TGCGCCAGCAGCTTGGGGACAGGGGGCACTATGGGCTACACCTTC. It is translated as CASSLGTGGTMGYTF.

The rearrangement links TRBV7-2 to TRBJ2-7, with D unclear. The CDR3 spans 13 residues. Between the trimmed V and J ends, which lost 1 base and 6 bases, there was a span of 10 bases. CDR1 is SGHTA and CDR2 is FQGNSA in the germline V gene. CDR3: CASSLVGSGEQYF. In DNA form, the CDR3 reads TGTGCCAGCAGCTTAGTAGGGTCCGGCGAGCAGTACTTC.

CDR3 sequence: CASSRQQGADGYTF. The CDR3 DNA sequence: TGTGCCAGCAGCCGACAACAGGGGGCTGATGGCTACACCTTC. The chain carries TRBV14 and TRBJ1-2; 9 positions match TRBD1. Germline lookup yields CDR1 SGHDN and CDR2 FVKESK. Trimming removed 4 bases from V and 6 bases from J; junction bases left unmatched: 6. The CDR3 covers 14 residues.

The CDR3 nucleotides read TGTGCCAGTAGTATGGCGAGACTAGCGGGGCGGAGCACAGATACGCAGTATTTT. Its translation: CASSMARLAGRSTDTQYF. This chain uses TRBV19 with TRBJ2-3; 11 nucleotides align to TRBD2. The CDR3 is 18 residues long. V shed 3 bases, J shed 0 bases, and the junction held 8 bases outside the gene matches. Germline V CDR1 and CDR2: LNHDA, SQIVND (reference sequence).